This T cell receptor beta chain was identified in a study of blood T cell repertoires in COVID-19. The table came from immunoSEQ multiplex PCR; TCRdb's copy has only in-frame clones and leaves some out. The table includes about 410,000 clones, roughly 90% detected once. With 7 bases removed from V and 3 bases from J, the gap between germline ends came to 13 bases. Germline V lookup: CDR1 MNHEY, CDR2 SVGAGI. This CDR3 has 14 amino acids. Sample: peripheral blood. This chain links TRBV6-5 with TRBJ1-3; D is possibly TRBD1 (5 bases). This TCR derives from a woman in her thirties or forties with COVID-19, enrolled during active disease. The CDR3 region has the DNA TGTGCCAGCATCCAGCGGGGACGTGGAAACACCATATATTTT. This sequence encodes CASIQRGRGNTIYF.